Listed here are 15 T cell receptor beta chains from one sample, sequenced in a study of human CD8 memory T cell subsets. TCR beta was sequenced from UMI-tagged 5' RACE libraries. MiXCR, applied by TCRdb to the 5' RACE reads, yields one record per CDR3 protein. The sample contains 8,300 or so distinct CDR3 sequences, roughly 3.9% of which appear only once. The sample taken for sequencing was CD8+ T cells from PBMCs. These receptor sequences come from a human donor in good health.

This clonotype was detected only once. Just one base apart from a much larger clone, this may be a read error. The rearrangement links TRBV4-3 to TRBJ1-1; D unclear. This CDR3 spans 13 amino acids. V was pared by 1 base and J by 4 bases, with 7 bases between. Per germline, CDR1 LGHNA and CDR2 YSLEER. CDR3 in amino acids: CASSQGSATEAFF. In DNA, the CDR3 is TGCGCCAGCAGCCAAGGGTCCGCCACTGAAGCTTTCTTT.

This clonotype was seen ten or more times. The rearrangement joins TRBV11-2 to TRBJ1-2; D possibly corresponds to TRBD1 (5 bases). V lost 5 bases and J 1 base, leaving 23 bases between the germline ends. There are 18 residues in the CDR3. Germline V gene sequence: CDR1 SGHAT, CDR2 FQNNGV. CDR3 in amino acids: CASSPSPTTGRLNYGYTF. CDR3 coding DNA: TGTGCCAGCAGCCCAAGCCCGACTACGGGGCGCCTTAACTATGGCTACACCTTC.

A word on this clonotype: At one of its ends the junction is not consistent with the germline gene, which may arise from a read error. The rearrangement links TRBV6-4 to TRBJ2-3, with 7 bases aligning to TRBD2. The germline CDR1 and CDR2 sequences are MRHNA and SNTAGT. The CDR3 covers 15 residues. For the CDR3, the DNA is TGTGCCAACAGTGATGGGGAGGGAGGCACAGATACGCAGTATTTT. Translated, it gives CANSDGEGGTDTQYF.

Many counts were recorded for this clonotype. The V gene is TRBV7-6, the J gene TRBJ2-1; maybe TRBD1 (5 bases). CDR1 and CDR2 from the germline V gene are SGHVS and FNYEAQ. The V end lost 3 bases, the J end lost 8 bases, and 11 bases lay between the germline ends. This CDR3 has 13 residues. The CDR3 DNA follows: TGTGCCAGCAGCTTTGCCAGGGTGGATGAGCAGTTCTTC. Protein sequence: CASSFARVDEQFF.

At least ten counts were recorded for this clonotype. The chain links TRBV30 to TRBJ2-7; possible D gene TRBD2, 5 bases. V lost 3 bases and J lost 6, with 18 bases in between. The CDR3 covers 14 residues. Germline V gives CDR1 GTSNPN, CDR2 SVGIG (reference sequence). CDR3 DNA sequence: TGTGCCTGGAGCCCCTCGGACTCCCCGCTCGAGCAGTACTTC. Residues: CAWSPSDSPLEQYF.

By sample fraction, this clonotype is medium-sized. The V gene is TRBV20-1, the J gene TRBJ2-1; TRBD2 might be the D (5 bases). Between the trimmed V and J ends, which lost 3 bases and 8 bases, there was a span of 11 bases. Germline-derived CDR1 and CDR2 are DFQATT and SNEGSKA (reference sequence). CDR3 size: 12 residues. Written as DNA, the CDR3 is TGCAGTGCTAGGGAGGTTAGAGATGAGCAGTTCTTC. This encodes CSAREVRDEQFF.

This clonotype occurred many times. V and J are TRBV27 and TRBJ1-6; D ambiguous. V lost 5 bases and J lost 7, with 6 bases in between. Germline V gene data show CDR1 as MNHEY and CDR2 as SMNVEV (reference sequence). The CDR3 spans 12 residues. The DNA for the CDR3 is TGTGCCAGCAGTCCATCCAATTCACCCCTCCACTTT. Translated, it gives CASSPSNSPLHF.

This clonotype has a handful of counts. The J gene is TRBJ2-7, the V gene TRBV7-8; 7 bases are a match to TRBD2. CDR1 is SGHVS, CDR2 FQNEAQ, per germline. V shed 2 bases, J shed 7 bases, and the junction held 8 bases outside the gene matches. The CDR3 extends over 14 amino acids. CDR3 sequence (DNA): TGTGCCAGCAGCTTATCAGTAACCGGGAGGGAGCAGTACTTC. It encodes CASSLSVTGREQYF.

This clonotype is termed medium-sized. The chain links TRBV20-1 to TRBJ2-7; D is undetermined. Between the trimmed V and J ends, which lost 0 bases and 0 bases, there was a span of 12 bases. CDR1 and CDR2 from the germline V gene are DFQATT and SNEGSKA (reference sequence). The CDR3 extends over 15 amino acids. CDR3: CSARDLVLSSYEQYF. Here the CDR3 DNA reads TGCAGTGCTAGAGATCTGGTCTTAAGCTCCTACGAGCAGTACTTC.

This clonotype was recorded many times. V is TRBV7-9 and J is TRBJ2-1, with 7 bases lining up with TRBD2. This CDR3 is built from 13 residues. After removal of 8 bases from V and 7 bases from J, the junction contained 8 bases not matched to a gene. Germline CDR1 is SEHNR and CDR2 is FQNEAQ (reference sequence). The CDR3 here is CASGRAGRNEQFF. CDR3 nucleotide sequence: TGTGCCAGCGGCCGAGCGGGACGGAATGAGCAGTTCTTC.

This clonotype appeared many times. The CDR3 reads CASSRRRGPQTYEQYF. CDR3 DNA sequence: TGCGCCAGCAGTCGACGCCGGGGTCCGCAGACCTACGAGCAGTACTTC. The chain has TRBV5-1 and TRBJ2-7, with TRBD2 as a possible D gene (5 bases). Per germline, CDR1 SGHRS and CDR2 YFSETQ. Trimming took off 5 bases at V and 2 bases at J, with 20 bases between the two ends. CDR3 length: 16 amino acids.

This clonotype was seen more than once but under ten times. The chain has TRBV28 and TRBJ2-1; 9 bases agree with TRBD1. This CDR3 is built from 15 residues. J gave up 7 bases and V 8 bases, and 12 bases lay outside the gene matches. CDR1 is MDHEN and CDR2 is SYDVKM in the germline V gene. The CDR3: CASALGTGFANEQFF. DNA of the CDR3: TGTGCCAGCGCTTTGGGGACAGGGTTTGCGAATGAGCAGTTCTTC.

This clonotype has only a few counts. This chain links TRBV10-1 with TRBJ2-7, with TRBD1 matching 7 bases. Germline V gene lookup returns CDR1 WNHNN and CDR2 SYGVQD (reference sequence). The CDR3 consists of 14 residues. The J segment lost 3 bases and the V segment lost 0 bases, leaving 2 bases of the junction unmatched. For the CDR3, the DNA is TGCGCCAGCAGTGAGTCTGGGACAGACTACGAGCAGTACTTC. Residues: CASSESGTDYEQYF.

In this sample, this clonotype turned up many times. The chain is built from TRBV28 and TRBJ1-2; D may be TRBD1 (5 bases). Germline V gene lookup returns CDR1 MDHEN and CDR2 SYDVKM. V lost 6 bases and J lost 3, with 14 bases in between. CDR3 size: 14 residues. CDR3 in DNA: TGTGCCAGCAGAGCCAGGGTGGTGTACTATGGCTACACCTTC. Translating gives CASRARVVYYGYTF.

This clonotype was seen repeatedly, ten times or more. This sequence joins TRBV11-2 and TRBJ1-1, with 9 bases that match TRBD1. The CDR3 contains 13 residues. Germline values: CDR1 SGHAT, CDR2 FQNNGV. The trim removed 5 bases at V and 4 bases at J, leaving 2 bases unmatched. CDR3 nucleotide sequence: TGTGCCAGCAGCCCGGACAGGGGCACTGAAGCTTTCTTT. It is translated as CASSPDRGTEAFF.